This T cell receptor (beta chain) was captured by sequencing in a study of T cell responses to AZD1222 COVID-19 vaccine. CDR3 length: 11 amino acids. The V and J ends lost 1 base and 10 bases respectively, with 7 bases between them. CDR1 and CDR2 from the germline V gene are SGHTA and FQGNSA. Overall study findings and caveats: Nearly half of spike-specific TCRs reportedly target unmutated variant regions. Most donors were white British and more were female, and clonal diversity was possibly underestimated.

The repertoire was sequenced with immunoSEQ multiplex PCR; TCRdb's copy has only in-frame clones and lacks some. This table holds 130,000 or so clones, about 85% found once. Comment on this clone: Its specificity is not known.

Source: peripheral blood, taken 28 days after the second AZD1222 dose. This chain links TRBV7-2 with TRBJ1-1, with D unresolved. This TCR derives from an adult who received the AZD1222 COVID-19 vaccine. The CDR3 loop reads CASSLEGVAFF. Here the CDR3 DNA reads TGTGCCAGCAGCTTAGAGGGCGTAGCTTTCTTT.